The clone carrying this T cell receptor (beta chain) was observed once. Its antigen remains unknown. The CDR3 has 14 residues. V lost 8 bases to trimming and J lost 4 bases; unmatched junction nucleotides: 9. Germline V CDR1 and CDR2: MNHEY, SMNVEV (reference sequence). Clones were read by immunoSEQ multiplex PCR, and TCRdb kept only the in-frame ones, dropping some. The table lists some 35,000 clones, approximately 70% of them singletons. This sample was taken from a study of cytotoxic CD8 clonotypes in ibrutinib-treated CLL. Study-wide points: Sustained-remission and progressing patients had different sampling times.

The gene calls are TRBV27 and TRBJ1-2, with TRBD1 matching 8 bases. This sample comprised PBMCs, obtained before ibrutinib treatment. The sequence was collected from a human donor with chronic lymphocytic leukemia. The CDR3 sequence is CASCRAGGVYGYTF. The CDR3 nucleotides read TGTGCCAGCTGCAGGGCAGGGGGCGTCTATGGCTACACCTTC.